Listed below are T cell receptor beta chains from one sample, sequenced in a study of beta chain features in type 1 diabetes. TCRdb's table, derived via immunoSEQ multiplex PCR, lists solely in-frame clones and lacks some. The sample consists of around 280,000 clones, 15% of them appearing once. Sequenced material: naive CD4+ T cells from blood. These TCRs come from a man younger than 30 with type 1 diabetes. Both conserved end residues are part of each CDR3. The order of the fields is V gene, D gene, clone size, J gene, CDR3 DNA, CDR3 protein. D genes are given only for firm matches. Clone size is not always given. Where it is, it says once, few, many or a class for expanded clones.

V gene: TRBV7-9
D gene: -
clone size: few
J gene: TRBJ2-5
CDR3 DNA: TGTGCCAGCAGCTCCGGGGAGACCCAGTACTTC
CDR3 protein: CASSSGETQYF

V gene: TRBV4-3
D gene: TRBD1
clone size: -
J gene: TRBJ1-2
CDR3 DNA: TGCGCCAGCAGCCCCCAGACAGGGCCCCTGTCCTATGGCTACACCTTC
CDR3 protein: CASSPQTGPLSYGYTF

V gene: TRBV7-8
D gene: -
clone size: -
J gene: TRBJ1-5
CDR3 DNA: TGTGCCAGCAGCTCACAGGCGCAGGGACCCCAGCATTTT
CDR3 protein: CASSSQAQGPQHF

V gene: TRBV29-1
D gene: TRBD1
clone size: many
J gene: TRBJ2-4
CDR3 DNA: TGCAGCGCTATGACAGGGGGCAACATTCAGTACTTC
CDR3 protein: CSAMTGGNIQYF

V gene: TRBV27
D gene: -
clone size: -
J gene: TRBJ1-1
CDR3 DNA: TGTGCCAGCAGTTTATACGGGTCGAGGACTGAAGCTTTCTTT
CDR3 protein: CASSLYGSRTEAFF

V gene: TRBV5-1
D gene: -
clone size: -
J gene: TRBJ2-5
CDR3 DNA: TGCGCCAGCAGCTTGACAGGGTCACAAGAGACCCAGTACTTC
CDR3 protein: CASSLTGSQETQYF

V gene: TRBV2
D gene: -
clone size: few
J gene: TRBJ2-3
CDR3 DNA: TGTGCCAGCAGTGTACGCACCCCTATGCAGTATTTT
CDR3 protein: CASSVRTPMQYF

V gene: TRBV5-1
D gene: TRBD2
clone size: -
J gene: TRBJ2-1
CDR3 DNA: TGCGCCAGCTGGGCCGGGACTAGCTATGATGAGCAGTTCTTC
CDR3 protein: CASWAGTSYDEQFF

V gene: TRBV30
D gene: -
clone size: few
J gene: TRBJ2-2
CDR3 DNA: TGTGCCTGGAGTGATAGGGGCCCCGGGGAGCTGTTTTTT
CDR3 protein: CAWSDRGPGELFF

V gene: TRBV28
D gene: -
clone size: few
J gene: TRBJ2-4
CDR3 DNA: TGTGCCAGCAGTTTGGCCAGGGGACCATCCAAAAACATTCAGTACTTC
CDR3 protein: CASSLARGPSKNIQYF

V gene: TRBV6-5
D gene: TRBD1
clone size: few
J gene: TRBJ2-7
CDR3 DNA: TGTGCCAGCAGGTCGACAGGGAGCAACGAGCAGTACTTC
CDR3 protein: CASRSTGSNEQYF

V gene: TRBV6-5
D gene: TRBD1
clone size: few
J gene: TRBJ2-2
CDR3 DNA: TGTGCCAGCAGTTACTGGGACAGGCGCACCGGGGAGCTGTTTTTT
CDR3 protein: CASSYWDRRTGELFF

V gene: TRBV7-9
D gene: TRBD1
clone size: -
J gene: TRBJ1-2
CDR3 DNA: TGTGCCAGCAGCTCTAGGGGGACAGGGTATGGCTACACCTTC
CDR3 protein: CASSSRGTGYGYTF

V gene: TRBV5-4
D gene: TRBD1
clone size: few
J gene: TRBJ2-5
CDR3 DNA: TGTGCCAGCAGCGTGCGACAGGGCCAAGAGACCCAGTACTTC
CDR3 protein: CASSVRQGQETQYF

V gene: TRBV6-5
D gene: TRBD2
clone size: -
J gene: TRBJ2-7
CDR3 DNA: TGTGCCAGCAGTCTTACTAGCGGGAGCTCCTACGAGCAGTACTTC
CDR3 protein: CASSLTSGSSYEQYF

V gene: TRBV28
D gene: -
clone size: few
J gene: TRBJ1-2
CDR3 DNA: TGTGCCAGCGTCCAGGGTAGCTATGGCTACACCTTC
CDR3 protein: CASVQGSYGYTF

V gene: TRBV30
D gene: -
clone size: -
J gene: TRBJ2-1
CDR3 DNA: TGTGCCTGGAGTGTAGGGGCCTACAATGAGCAGTTCTTC
CDR3 protein: CAWSVGAYNEQFF

V gene: TRBV7-2
D gene: TRBD1
clone size: -
J gene: TRBJ2-5
CDR3 DNA: TGTGCCAGCAGCTTAGGGGGGGGACAGGGTCAAGAGACCCAGTACTTC
CDR3 protein: CASSLGGGQGQETQYF

V gene: TRBV7-9
D gene: TRBD1
clone size: few
J gene: TRBJ2-7
CDR3 DNA: TGTGCCAGCAGCTTAGGAGGACAGGCCGCCTACGAGCAGTACTTC
CDR3 protein: CASSLGGQAAYEQYF

V gene: TRBV2
D gene: -
clone size: few
J gene: TRBJ2-3
CDR3 DNA: TGTGCCAGCGGGCAGAGTATGGATACGCAGTATTTT
CDR3 protein: CASGQSMDTQYF

V gene: TRBV4-3
D gene: TRBD2
clone size: few
J gene: TRBJ2-7
CDR3 DNA: TGCGCCAGCAGCCAAGATATACGGGGGGGCTACGAGCAGTACTTC
CDR3 protein: CASSQDIRGGYEQYF

V gene: TRBV6-6
D gene: TRBD2
clone size: -
J gene: TRBJ2-2
CDR3 DNA: TGTGCCAGCAGTTACGGCCTAGCGGGAAACACCGGGGAGCTGTTTTTT
CDR3 protein: CASSYGLAGNTGELFF

V gene: TRBV5-1
D gene: -
clone size: -
J gene: TRBJ2-5
CDR3 DNA: TGCGCCAGCAGCTTGGGTCCAGGGGAAGAGACCCAGTACTTC
CDR3 protein: CASSLGPGEETQYF

V gene: TRBV25-1
D gene: -
clone size: -
J gene: TRBJ1-2
CDR3 DNA: TGTGCCAGCAGTGACAGGTTTGGCTATGGCTACACCTTC
CDR3 protein: CASSDRFGYGYTF

V gene: TRBV9
D gene: TRBD1
clone size: few
J gene: TRBJ1-4
CDR3 DNA: TGTGCCAGCAGCGCGACAGGGGCTAATGAAAAACTGTTTTTT
CDR3 protein: CASSATGANEKLFF

V gene: TRBV6-6
D gene: -
clone size: few
J gene: TRBJ1-2
CDR3 DNA: TGTGCCAGCACCAACGGGGGAGCAAGAGGCTATGGCTACACCTTC
CDR3 protein: CASTNGGARGYGYTF

V gene: TRBV30
D gene: TRBD2
clone size: -
J gene: TRBJ2-7
CDR3 DNA: TGTGCCTGGAGTCATAGCGGGAGTAGGTCCTACGAGCAGTACTTC
CDR3 protein: CAWSHSGSRSYEQYF

V gene: TRBV18
D gene: -
clone size: -
J gene: TRBJ1-1
CDR3 DNA: TGTGCCAGCTCACCACCAGTCGGGGTAAAGAACACTGAAGCTTTCTTT
CDR3 protein: CASSPPVGVKNTEAFF

V gene: TRBV2
D gene: TRBD1
clone size: few
J gene: TRBJ2-5
CDR3 DNA: TGTGCCGGACACAGGGGTCAAGAGACCCAGTACTTC
CDR3 protein: CAGHRGQETQYF

V gene: TRBV30
D gene: -
clone size: few
J gene: TRBJ1-4
CDR3 DNA: TGTGCCTGGAGTGGGACTAGGGAAAAACTGTTTTTT
CDR3 protein: CAWSGTREKLFF

V gene: TRBV4-2
D gene: -
clone size: -
J gene: TRBJ1-5
CDR3 DNA: TGTGCCAGCAGCCAAGACCCCGATCAGCCCCAGCATTTT
CDR3 protein: CASSQDPDQPQHF

V gene: TRBV5-1
D gene: TRBD1
clone size: few
J gene: TRBJ2-5
CDR3 DNA: TGCGCCAGCCAAAGGACAGGTGGGACCCAAGAGACCCAGTACTTC
CDR3 protein: CASQRTGGTQETQYF

V gene: TRBV7-2
D gene: -
clone size: -
J gene: TRBJ1-4
CDR3 DNA: TGTGCCAGCAGCTTAGACCGGAACAGGGCAGGAGAAAAACTGTTTTTT
CDR3 protein: CASSLDRNRAGEKLFF

V gene: TRBV6-1
D gene: -
clone size: -
J gene: TRBJ2-3
CDR3 DNA: TGTGCCAGCAGGACGGGAGTGACAGATACGCAGTATTTT
CDR3 protein: CASRTGVTDTQYF

V gene: TRBV28
D gene: TRBD2
clone size: few
J gene: TRBJ2-2
CDR3 DNA: TGTGCCAGCAGTTTTGGGCTAGCGGCGAACACCGGGGAGCTGTTTTTT
CDR3 protein: CASSFGLAANTGELFF

V gene: TRBV18
D gene: -
clone size: few
J gene: TRBJ2-5
CDR3 DNA: TGTGCCAGCTCACCACCCCAAATTGCGGCTGAGACCCAGTACTTC
CDR3 protein: CASSPPQIAAETQYF

V gene: TRBV19
D gene: -
clone size: -
J gene: TRBJ2-4
CDR3 DNA: TGTGCCAGTACCCCCACCGGTCGGACATGGATACAAAACATTCAGTACTTC
CDR3 protein: CASTPTGRTWIQNIQYF

V gene: TRBV5-1
D gene: -
clone size: -
J gene: TRBJ1-1
CDR3 DNA: TGCGCCAGCAGCTTGGTCGGTAGAAAGGGGTACACTGAAGCTTTCTTT
CDR3 protein: CASSLVGRKGYTEAFF

V gene: TRBV5-1
D gene: TRBD2
clone size: few
J gene: TRBJ2-7
CDR3 DNA: TGCGCCAGCAGCTTGGGTGGCGGGAGAGCCTACGAGCAGTACTTC
CDR3 protein: CASSLGGGRAYEQYF

V gene: TRBV19
D gene: TRBD1
clone size: few
J gene: TRBJ2-2
CDR3 DNA: TGTGCGGGACAGACGAACACCGGGGAGCTGTTTTTT
CDR3 protein: CAGQTNTGELFF

V gene: TRBV19
D gene: -
clone size: few
J gene: TRBJ1-5
CDR3 DNA: TGTGCCAGTAACGGGTCAAATCAGCCCCAGCATTTT
CDR3 protein: CASNGSNQPQHF

V gene: TRBV7-2
D gene: TRBD2
clone size: -
J gene: TRBJ2-7
CDR3 DNA: TGTGCCAGCAGCTTAGCATCACTAGCGGGTGCCTTCCCCTCCTACGAGCAGTACTTC
CDR3 protein: CASSLASLAGAFPSYEQYF

V gene: TRBV7-9
D gene: TRBD1
clone size: -
J gene: TRBJ1-1
CDR3 DNA: TGTGCCAGCAGCGTAGGACAGGGCCACACTGAAGCTTTCTTT
CDR3 protein: CASSVGQGHTEAFF

V gene: TRBV5-1
D gene: -
clone size: -
J gene: TRBJ2-1
CDR3 DNA: TGCGCCAGCAGCTTGGTGGTGGCTAGTTCAGACCCCAATGAGCAGTTCTTC
CDR3 protein: CASSLVVASSDPNEQFF

V gene: TRBV27
D gene: -
clone size: -
J gene: TRBJ2-1
CDR3 DNA: TGTGCCAGCAGCCATAGGATGGGGCACAATGAGCAGTTCTTC
CDR3 protein: CASSHRMGHNEQFF

V gene: TRBV7-2
D gene: -
clone size: few
J gene: TRBJ2-6
CDR3 DNA: TGTGCCAGCAGCCCTCTCGGGGGGACAAGCTACTCTGGGGCCAACGTCCTGACTTTC
CDR3 protein: CASSPLGGTSYSGANVLTF

V gene: TRBV7-2
D gene: -
clone size: -
J gene: TRBJ2-7
CDR3 DNA: TGTGCCAGCAGTGCTCAGACTGGCTCCTACGAGCAGTACTTC
CDR3 protein: CASSAQTGSYEQYF

V gene: TRBV7-2
D gene: TRBD2
clone size: few
J gene: TRBJ2-5
CDR3 DNA: TGTGCCAGCAGCCGAACTAGCGGGGGGTTTCTGGGTCAAGAGACCCAGTACTTC
CDR3 protein: CASSRTSGGFLGQETQYF

V gene: TRBV2
D gene: TRBD2
clone size: -
J gene: TRBJ2-1
CDR3 DNA: TGTGCCAGCAGTGAACTAGCGGGGGGTCCCGAGCAGTTCTTC
CDR3 protein: CASSELAGGPEQFF

V gene: TRBV28
D gene: -
clone size: -
J gene: TRBJ1-1
CDR3 DNA: TGTGCCAGCGGAGAGACTCCCGTGAACACTGAAGCTTTCTTT
CDR3 protein: CASGETPVNTEAFF

V gene: TRBV18
D gene: TRBD1
clone size: -
J gene: TRBJ1-2
CDR3 DNA: TGTGCCAGCTCACCAGGGACAGCCTATGGCTACACCTTC
CDR3 protein: CASSPGTAYGYTF

V gene: TRBV7-8
D gene: -
clone size: few
J gene: TRBJ2-7
CDR3 DNA: TGTGCCAGCAGCTACCCCTGGGGGGGGCAAGACGAGCAGTACTTC
CDR3 protein: CASSYPWGGQDEQYF

V gene: TRBV5-1
D gene: TRBD2
clone size: few
J gene: TRBJ2-1
CDR3 DNA: TGCGCCAGCAGCACGAGGGAGGGCCCGGCGCGAGGGAGTGAGCAGTTCTTC
CDR3 protein: CASSTREGPARGSEQFF

V gene: TRBV4-3
D gene: TRBD1
clone size: -
J gene: TRBJ2-1
CDR3 DNA: TGCGCCAGCAGCCAAGTCTTGTCGGGACAGGCTGCCTACAATGAGCAGTTCTTC
CDR3 protein: CASSQVLSGQAAYNEQFF

V gene: TRBV4-3
D gene: -
clone size: -
J gene: TRBJ1-5
CDR3 DNA: TGCGCCAGCAGCCAAGACAGAAGCGGGGTACAGCATTTT
CDR3 protein: CASSQDRSGVQHF